This TCR beta chain came from a study of blood T cells in healthy people across ages. Alongside a J-beta primer mix, a sample-barcoded 5' primer served in a second PCR lasting about 7 to 12 cycles. TCRdb re-analysed the 5' RACE reads in MiXCR, keeping a single row per CDR3 protein. The table has about 1 million distinct CDR3 sequences, around 45% seen once; the top ten hold approximately 17%. The CDR3 runs to 15 residues. With 3 bases clipped from V and 5 bases from J, the junction kept 7 bases outside the gene matches. CDR1 and CDR2 (germline): SGHNT, YENEEA. The gene calls are TRBV11-3 and TRBJ2-7, with 10 bases matching TRBD1. The clonotype originates from a woman aged 55-70 years in good health. Sequenced sample: blood. The CDR3 DNA sequence: TGTGCCAGCAGCTTGGGGACAGGGGTTTCAGACGAGCAGTACTTC. This gives the protein CASSLGTGVSDEQYF.